Below are 28 T cell receptor beta chains sequenced from a single sample in a study of shared T cell receptors in the human thymus. Clones were read by immunoSEQ multiplex PCR, and TCRdb kept only the in-frame ones, dropping some. Of some 640,000 clones listed, around 87% are singletons. This same sample was also taken into another study, of human thymus T cells.

The sample was thymocytes. The receptors come from a boy under three years old with a congenital heart defect.

The rearrangement uses TRBV5-3 and TRBJ2-3; TRBD2 might be the D (5 bases). TRBV5-3 is filed as an ORF, its function uncertain. V shed 9 bases and J shed 2 bases, with 13 bases lying between them. This CDR3 comprises 13 residues. CDR3 nucleotides: TGTGCCACCCGGAGGAGAAACACAGATACGCAGTATTTT. Translating it yields CATRRRNTDTQYF.

This clone has only one observation. The chain couples TRBV30 to TRBJ1-1; TRBD1 might be the D (6 bases). CDR1 is GTSNPN, CDR2 SVGIG, per germline (reference sequence). CDR3 size: 18 residues. The V gene lost 0 bases and the J gene lost 3 bases, with 23 bases spanning the gap. CDR3 protein: CAWSVLNPGGAQDTEAFF. The CDR3 DNA follows: TGTGCCTGGAGTGTACTAAATCCGGGGGGCGCGCAGGACACTGAAGCTTTCTTT.

This chain joins TRBV6-5 and TRBJ1-4, with D perhaps matching TRBD1 (5 bases). The germline CDR1 and CDR2 sequences are MNHEY and SVGAGI. The CDR3 runs 16 residues. The V end lost 4 bases, the J end lost 5 bases, and 17 bases lay between the germline ends. The CDR3 reads CASSLERPRVNEKLFF. The CDR3 nucleotides are TGTGCCAGCAGTTTGGAGCGACCCAGGGTAAATGAAAAACTGTTTTTT.

This chain joins TRBV18 and TRBJ2-7; D perhaps matches TRBD2 (5 bases). Per the germline V gene, CDR1 is KGHSH and CDR2 is LQKENI. The CDR3 sequence is 17 residues long. The V gene lost 4 bases and the J gene lost 0 bases, with 19 bases spanning the gap. The CDR3: CASSLQSGRFSSYEQYF. The CDR3, as DNA: TGTGCCAGCTCACTCCAAAGCGGCAGGTTCTCCTCCTACGAGCAGTACTTC.

The V gene is TRBV5-1, the J gene TRBJ2-3; TRBD2 matches 8 bases. V was pared by 2 bases and J by 0 bases, with 8 bases of the junction left unmatched. The CDR3 loop spans 17 amino acids. Germline CDR1 is SGHRS and CDR2 is YFSETQ. The CDR3 sequence: CASSFVRGGASTDTQYF. The CDR3 nucleotides read TGCGCCAGCAGCTTCGTACGGGGGGGCGCTAGCACAGATACGCAGTATTTT.

The chain has TRBV15 and TRBJ2-3; TRBD2 might be the D (7 bases). The CDR3 consists of 18 residues. Between the trimmed V and J ends, which lost 1 base and 0 bases, there was a span of 17 bases. The germline V gene encodes CDR1 LNHNV and CDR2 YYDKDF (reference sequence). CDR3 sequence reads: CATSRGPLEGGSTDTQYF. DNA for the CDR3: TGTGCCACCAGCAGAGGACCCCTTGAGGGGGGGAGCACAGATACGCAGTATTTT.

The CDR3 sequence is CASSQRPGLAGGLDLGAQYF. The CDR3 DNA sequence: TGCGCCAGCAGCCAGCGACCGGGACTAGCGGGGGGGCTGGACCTTGGGGCCCAGTACTTC. The chain links TRBV4-1 to TRBJ2-5; 16 positions match TRBD2. In germline, CDR1 is MGHRA, CDR2 YSYEKL. This CDR3 is built from 20 residues. J was trimmed by 9 bases and V by 3 bases; bases with no gene match: 19.

V and J are TRBV27 and TRBJ2-3, with 9 positions matching TRBD2. The junction had 2 bases not matched to a gene; V was cut back by 2 bases and J by 2 bases. Germline V CDR1 and CDR2: MNHEY, SMNVEV (reference sequence). This CDR3 has 15 residues. The CDR3 coding sequence is TGTGCCAGCAGTTTAGCGGGGGGGGCCACAGATACGCAGTATTTT. It translates to CASSLAGGATDTQYF.

The J gene is TRBJ2-5, the V gene TRBV5-1; TRBD2 matches at 9 bases. The CDR3 consists of 16 residues. The germline gives CDR1 SGHRS, CDR2 YFSETQ. V gave up 4 bases and J gave up 3 bases; unmatched junction bases: 10. CDR3 residues: CASSVGLAGPEETQYF. CDR3 in DNA: TGCGCCAGCAGCGTCGGGCTAGCGGGGCCGGAAGAGACCCAGTACTTC.

The chain couples TRBV6-5 to TRBJ1-5; 8 bases match TRBD1. Germline V gives CDR1 MNHEY, CDR2 SVGAGI. The length of the CDR3 is 15 residues. Germline trimming cut 5 bases from V and 4 bases from J; bases unmatched to any gene: 7. CDR3 region: CASSNGQGWNQPQHF. CDR3 DNA: TGTGCCAGCAGTAACGGACAGGGCTGGAATCAGCCCCAGCATTTT.

This clone has more than one count but fewer than ten. The chain recombines TRBV4-1 with TRBJ2-7; TRBD2 agrees at 7 bases. Germline V gene lookup returns CDR1 MGHRA and CDR2 YSYEKL. The CDR3 has 15 residues. The junction had 9 bases not matched to a gene; V was cut back by 4 bases and J by 3 bases. In DNA, the CDR3 is TGCGCCAGCAGCCCGCGGGGCGGGAGATTCTACGAGCAGTACTTC. This sequence encodes CASSPRGGRFYEQYF.

The chain combines TRBV19 with TRBJ2-7; TRBD1 aligns across 7 bases. After removal of 5 bases from V and 4 bases from J, the junction contained 8 bases not matched to a gene. This CDR3 has 14 residues. Germline lookup yields CDR1 LNHDA and CDR2 SQIVND (reference sequence). CDR3 bases: TGTGCCAGTAGTCCAGACAGGGCGCTTTACGAGCAGTACTTC. Amino acids: CASSPDRALYEQYF.

Only a few counts were recorded for this clone. The chain combines TRBV19 with TRBJ2-3; 9 nucleotides line up with TRBD2. Germline V gene sequence: CDR1 LNHDA, CDR2 SQIVND (reference sequence). The V and J ends lost 5 bases and 3 bases, in that order; junction bases with no gene match: 9. The CDR3 spans 16 residues. CDR3 sequence reads: CASSLPSGARTDTQYF. As DNA, the CDR3 is TGTGCCAGTAGTCTTCCTAGCGGGGCCCGGACAGATACGCAGTATTTT.

The CDR3 DNA sequence: TGTGCCAGCAGTTTAATAACATCTGCAGCCAAAAACATTCAGTACTTC. This codes for CASSLITSAAKNIQYF. The V gene is TRBV28, the J gene TRBJ2-4, with D uncertain. The V end was cut by 2 bases, the J end by 0 bases, with 11 bases between. The CDR3 totals 16 residues. The germline V gene encodes CDR1 MDHEN and CDR2 SYDVKM.

The V and J genes are TRBV2 and TRBJ2-7; 9 bases are a match to TRBD1. This CDR3 is built from 15 residues. Germline CDR1 is SNHLY and CDR2 is FYNNEI. J lost 3 bases, V lost 7 bases, and 10 bases had no gene match. CDR3 loop: CASKKGQGLIYEQYF. CDR3 nucleotides: TGTGCCAGCAAAAAGGGACAGGGTCTTATCTACGAGCAGTACTTC.

V gene TRBV7-9 combines with J gene TRBJ2-3; 9 nucleotides match TRBD2. The junction had 5 bases not matched to a gene; V was cut back by 0 bases and J by 4 bases. Germline CDR1 and CDR2: SEHNR and FQNEAQ (reference sequence). The CDR3 is made up of 16 amino acids. The CDR3 nucleotides read TGTGCCAGCAGCTTAGCTAAGCGGGAGGTCGCAGATACGCAGTATTTT. This gives the protein CASSLAKREVADTQYF.

V and J are TRBV13 and TRBJ1-2; 8 nucleotides align to TRBD1. This CDR3 is 15 amino acids long. Trimming cost V 4 bases and J 4 bases; bases outside gene matches: 8. CDR1 is PRHDT and CDR2 is FYEKMQ in the germline V gene (reference sequence). The chain's CDR3 is CASSSGTGGIYGYTF. In DNA form, the CDR3 reads TGTGCCAGCAGCTCAGGGACAGGTGGTATCTATGGCTACACCTTC.

This chain uses TRBV4-3 with TRBJ2-5; 8 nucleotides agree with TRBD2. Unmatched junction bases numbered 6, after V lost 4 bases and J lost 5 bases. This CDR3 comprises 14 residues. In germline, CDR1 is LGHNA, CDR2 YSLEER. The CDR3 loop reads CASSLGGAKETQYF. CDR3 bases: TGCGCCAGCAGCCTCGGGGGGGCCAAGGAGACCCAGTACTTC.

Here the CDR3 reads CASSVGSSLATYQETQYF. CDR3 bases: TGTGCCAGCAGCGTAGGATCCTCACTAGCGACATATCAAGAGACCCAGTACTTC. The chain uses TRBV9 and TRBJ2-5; 7 nucleotides match TRBD2. V trimming: 0 bases; J trimming: 2 bases; junction bases outside the gene matches: 13. Germline CDR1 SGDLS, CDR2 YYNGEE. The CDR3 is made up of 18 amino acids.

The rearrangement links TRBV27 to TRBJ2-3; TRBD1 is a possible D gene (5 bases). Deletions cut 2 bases from V and 2 bases from J, with 11 bases between. The germline gives CDR1 MNHEY, CDR2 SMNVEV (reference sequence). The CDR3 contains 15 residues. CDR3 nucleotide sequence: TGTGCCAGCAGTTTACAGGGTCCCACCACAGATACGCAGTATTTT. The encoded protein is CASSLQGPTTDTQYF.

This sequence joins TRBV4-3 and TRBJ2-7; D gene ambiguous. The germline V gene has CDR1 LGHNA and CDR2 YSLEER. This CDR3 is 14 amino acids long. V was shortened by 0 bases and J by 6 bases, with 12 bases between the two germline ends. The CDR3 DNA sequence: TGCGCCAGCAGCCAAGAGGTGACTCCTGTCGAGCAGTACTTC. Its protein product is CASSQEVTPVEQYF.

In DNA, the CDR3 is TGTGCCAGTAGTATGGGTCAGGGATTCGGCTACACCTTC. Translation: CASSMGQGFGYTF. This chain connects TRBV19 to TRBJ1-2; possibly TRBD1 for D (5 bases). Germline V gives CDR1 LNHDA, CDR2 SQIVND (reference sequence). The CDR3 loop spans 13 amino acids. V dropped 3 bases and J dropped 8 bases, with 13 bases sitting between them.

In its sample, this clone was seen a few times. V usage is TRBV28 and J usage is TRBJ2-7, with a tentative D call TRBD1 (7 bases). Germline V gene lookup returns CDR1 MDHEN and CDR2 SYDVKM. Trimming removed 4 bases at V and 5 bases at J, with 18 bases between. CDR3 length: 15 amino acids. Here the CDR3 reads CASSWGDRKVHEQYF. Here the CDR3 DNA reads TGTGCCAGCAGTTGGGGGGACAGAAAAGTTCACGAGCAGTACTTC.

The chain recombines TRBV5-1 with TRBJ1-1, with 7 nucleotides matching TRBD1. This CDR3 comprises 16 residues. Losses at the gene ends were 3 bases for V and 1 base for J; bases not matched to a gene: 9. Germline V CDR1 and CDR2: SGHRS, YFSETQ. The CDR3 is CASSCGQDRANTEAFF. DNA of the CDR3: TGCGCCAGCAGCTGTGGACAGGATCGGGCGAACACTGAAGCTTTCTTT.

This clone was recorded only once. The rearrangement links TRBV15 to TRBJ2-5, with no clear D. Between the trimmed V and J ends, which lost 4 bases and 5 bases, there was a span of 5 bases. In germline, CDR1 is LNHNV, CDR2 YYDKDF (reference sequence). The CDR3 runs to 11 residues. The CDR3 loop reads CATSNRETQYF. The CDR3 DNA reads as TGTGCCACCAGCAATCGGGAGACCCAGTACTTC. The whole variable domain, remainder taken from reference TRBV15 and TRBJ2-5, is DAMVIQNPRYQVTQFGKPVTLSCSQTLNHNVMYWYQQKSSQAPKLLFHYYDKDFNNEADTPDNFQSRRPNTSFCFLDIRSPGLGDTAMYLCATSNRETQYFGPGTRLLVL.

This clone was detected once. The chain employs TRBV18 and TRBJ2-7; 11 bases match TRBD2. After removal of 6 bases from V and 1 base from J, the junction contained 11 bases not matched to a gene. This CDR3 region has 17 residues. Germline-derived CDR1 and CDR2 are KGHSH and LQKENI. DNA for the CDR3: TGTGCCAGCTCCCTAACAACCGGGACTAGCGGATCCTACGAGCAGTACTTC. Protein sequence: CASSLTTGTSGSYEQYF.

The gene calls are TRBV23-1 and TRBJ1-5; D is unclear. TRBV23-1 is labeled an ORF, and its function is uncertain. Trimming took off 7 bases at V and 0 bases at J, with 16 bases between the two ends. This CDR3 contains 16 residues. CDR3 sequence reads: CASKQYFPNSNQPQHF. The CDR3 nucleotides are TGCGCCAGCAAACAGTATTTCCCCAATAGCAATCAGCCCCAGCATTTT.

The genes are TRBV16 and TRBJ2-7; TRBD2 matches at 7 bases. The V gene end was trimmed by 0 bases and the J gene end by 3 bases; junction bases not matched to a gene: 5. Germline V lookup: CDR1 KGHSY, CDR2 FQNENV. The CDR3 contains 15 residues. CDR3 sequence (DNA): TGTGCCAGCAGCCAATCGCAGGGAGGGAACTACGAGCAGTACTTC. Encoded protein: CASSQSQGGNYEQYF.